This record covers a single T cell receptor beta chain. These data belong to a study of cytomegalovirus exposure and HLA in healthy donors. The PCR was carried out with 60 Vbeta primers and 13 Jbeta primers. The protocol was immunoSEQ multiplex PCR, while the TCRdb copy is restricted to in-frame clones and leaves out a portion. This table holds hundreds of thousands of clones, 77% found once. The ends lost 7 bases at V and 7 bases at J; junction bases unmatched: 10. CDR1 and CDR2 (germline): MNHEY, SMNVEV (reference sequence). CDR3 length: 17 residues. The material sequenced was PBMCs. The chain is built from TRBV27 and TRBJ2-2, with 15 bases aligning to TRBD2. This clonotype was obtained from a woman aged 55-70 years in good health and CMV-seropositive. This CDR3 reads CASTHGLAGGPGGELFF. CDR3 bases: TGTGCCAGCACCCACGGACTAGCGGGAGGGCCAGGCGGGGAGCTGTTTTTT.